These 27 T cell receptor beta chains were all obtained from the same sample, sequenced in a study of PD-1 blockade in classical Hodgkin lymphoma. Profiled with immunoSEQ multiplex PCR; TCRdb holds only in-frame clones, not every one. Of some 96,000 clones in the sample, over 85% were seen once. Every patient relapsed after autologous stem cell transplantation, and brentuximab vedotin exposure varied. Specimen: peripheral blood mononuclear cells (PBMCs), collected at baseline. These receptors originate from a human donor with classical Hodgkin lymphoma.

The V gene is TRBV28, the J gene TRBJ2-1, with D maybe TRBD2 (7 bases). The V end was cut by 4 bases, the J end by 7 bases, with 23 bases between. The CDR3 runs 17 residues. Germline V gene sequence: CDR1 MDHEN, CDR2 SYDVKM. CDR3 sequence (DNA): TGTGCCAGCAGTTCTCCAGGGGACTACCGGAGGAGGAATGAGCAGTTCTTC. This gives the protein CASSSPGDYRRRNEQFF.

The CDR3 DNA reads as TGTGCCAGCAGCCCGCAGACAGGGATGGATGAAAAACTGTTTTTT. Translation: CASSPQTGMDEKLFF. The V call is TRBV7-2, the J call TRBJ1-4; TRBD1 matches at 7 bases. J was trimmed by 6 bases and V by 5 bases; bases with no gene match: 9. CDR1 is SGHTA and CDR2 is FQGNSA in the germline V gene. This CDR3 region has 15 residues.

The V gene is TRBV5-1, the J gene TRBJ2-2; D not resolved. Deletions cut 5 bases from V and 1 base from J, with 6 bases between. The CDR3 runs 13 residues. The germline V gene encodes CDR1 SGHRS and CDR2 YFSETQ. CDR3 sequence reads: CASRKGNTGELFF. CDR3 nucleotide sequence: TGCGCCAGCAGAAAAGGGAACACCGGGGAGCTGTTTTTT.

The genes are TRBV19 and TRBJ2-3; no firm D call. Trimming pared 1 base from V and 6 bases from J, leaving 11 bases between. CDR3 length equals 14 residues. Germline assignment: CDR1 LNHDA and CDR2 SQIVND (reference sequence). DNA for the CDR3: TGTGCCAGTAGTATAGGGGCCGGGTGGGATACGCAGTATTTT. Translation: CASSIGAGWDTQYF.

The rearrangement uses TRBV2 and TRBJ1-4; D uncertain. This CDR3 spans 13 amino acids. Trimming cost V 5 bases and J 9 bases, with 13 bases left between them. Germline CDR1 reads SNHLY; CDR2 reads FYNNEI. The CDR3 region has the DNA TGTGCCAGCAGTTGGGAAGGGAGCCAAAAACTGTTTTTT. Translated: CASSWEGSQKLFF.

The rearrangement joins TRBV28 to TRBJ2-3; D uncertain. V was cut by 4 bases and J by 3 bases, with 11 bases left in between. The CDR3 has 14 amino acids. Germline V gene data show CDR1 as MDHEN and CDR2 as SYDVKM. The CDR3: CASSSRSRTDTQYF. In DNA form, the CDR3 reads TGTGCCAGCAGTTCTAGGTCTCGGACAGATACGCAGTATTTT.

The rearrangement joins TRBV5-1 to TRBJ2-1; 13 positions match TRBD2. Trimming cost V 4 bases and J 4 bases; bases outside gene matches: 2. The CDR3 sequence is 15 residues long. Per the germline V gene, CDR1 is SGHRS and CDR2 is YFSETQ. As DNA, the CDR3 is TGCGCCAGCAGCGGGGGACTAGCGGGGTACAATGAGCAGTTCTTC. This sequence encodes CASSGGLAGYNEQFF.

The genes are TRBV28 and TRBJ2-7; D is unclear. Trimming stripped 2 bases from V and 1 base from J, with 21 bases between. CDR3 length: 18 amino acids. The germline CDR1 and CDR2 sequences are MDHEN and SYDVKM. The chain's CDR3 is CASSLGGRWGFDSYEQYF. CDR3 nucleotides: TGTGCCAGCAGTTTAGGCGGTAGGTGGGGATTCGATTCCTACGAGCAGTACTTC.

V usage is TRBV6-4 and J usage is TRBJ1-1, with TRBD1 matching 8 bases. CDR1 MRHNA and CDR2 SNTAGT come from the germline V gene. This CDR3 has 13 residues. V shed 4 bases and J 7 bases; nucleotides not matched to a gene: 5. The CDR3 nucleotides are TGTGCCAGCAGTGCAAGACAGGGGCTTGAAGCTTTCTTT. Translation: CASSARQGLEAFF.

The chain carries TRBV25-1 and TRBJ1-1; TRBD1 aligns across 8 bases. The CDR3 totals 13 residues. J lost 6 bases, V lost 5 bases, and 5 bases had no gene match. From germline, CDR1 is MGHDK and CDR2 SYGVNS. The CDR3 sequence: CASSRQGLAEAFF. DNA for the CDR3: TGTGCCAGCAGTAGACAGGGGCTCGCTGAAGCTTTCTTT.

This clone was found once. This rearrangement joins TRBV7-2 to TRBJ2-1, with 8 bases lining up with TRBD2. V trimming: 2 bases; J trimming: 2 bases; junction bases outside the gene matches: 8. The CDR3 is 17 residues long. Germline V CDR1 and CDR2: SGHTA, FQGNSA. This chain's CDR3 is CASSLNLAGPPYNEQFF. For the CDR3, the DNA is TGTGCCAGCAGCTTAAACCTAGCGGGCCCCCCCTACAATGAGCAGTTCTTC.

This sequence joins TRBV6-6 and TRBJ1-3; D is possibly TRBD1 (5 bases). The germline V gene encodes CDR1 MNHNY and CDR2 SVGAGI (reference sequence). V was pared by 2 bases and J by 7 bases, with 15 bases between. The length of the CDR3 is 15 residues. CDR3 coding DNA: TGTGCCAGCAGTTACACGCTAAGCAGGGCTAACACCATATATTTT. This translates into CASSYTLSRANTIYF.

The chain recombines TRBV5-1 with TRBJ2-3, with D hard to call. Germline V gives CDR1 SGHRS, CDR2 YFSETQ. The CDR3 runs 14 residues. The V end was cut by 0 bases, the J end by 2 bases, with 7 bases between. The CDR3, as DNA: TGCGCCAGCAGCTTGGGACACAACACAGATACGCAGTATTTT. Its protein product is CASSLGHNTDTQYF.

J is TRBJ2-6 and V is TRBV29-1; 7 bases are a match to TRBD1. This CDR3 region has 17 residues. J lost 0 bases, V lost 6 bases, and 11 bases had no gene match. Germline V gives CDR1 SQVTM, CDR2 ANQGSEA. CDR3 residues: CSVAGPGQNSGANVLTF. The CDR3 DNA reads TGCAGCGTCGCTGGCCCGGGACAGAACTCTGGGGCCAACGTCCTGACTTTC.

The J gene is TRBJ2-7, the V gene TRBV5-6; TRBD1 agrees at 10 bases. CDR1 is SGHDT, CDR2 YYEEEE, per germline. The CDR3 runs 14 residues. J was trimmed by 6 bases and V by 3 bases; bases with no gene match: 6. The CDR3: CASSSLTGGGEQYF. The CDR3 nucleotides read TGTGCCAGCAGCTCGTTGACAGGGGGCGGCGAGCAGTACTTC.

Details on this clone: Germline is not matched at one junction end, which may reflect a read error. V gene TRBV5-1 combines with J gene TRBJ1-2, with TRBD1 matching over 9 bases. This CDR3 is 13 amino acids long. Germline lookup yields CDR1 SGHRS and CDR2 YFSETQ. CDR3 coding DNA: TGCGCCAGCAGCTTGGAGACAGGGGGGCACAAGGCCTTC. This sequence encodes CASSLETGGHKAF.

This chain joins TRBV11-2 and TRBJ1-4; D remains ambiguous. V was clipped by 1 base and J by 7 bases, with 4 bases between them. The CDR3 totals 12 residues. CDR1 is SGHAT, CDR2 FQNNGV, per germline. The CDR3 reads CASSLGTEKLFF. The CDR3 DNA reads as TGTGCCAGCAGCTTAGGGACTGAAAAACTGTTTTTT. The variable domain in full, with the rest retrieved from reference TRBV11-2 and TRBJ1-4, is EAGVAQSPRYKIIEKRQSVAFWCNPISGHATLYWYQQILGQGPKLLIQFQNNGVVDDSQLPKDRFSAERLKGVDSTLKIQPAKLEDSAVYLCASSLGTEKLFFGSGTQLSVL.

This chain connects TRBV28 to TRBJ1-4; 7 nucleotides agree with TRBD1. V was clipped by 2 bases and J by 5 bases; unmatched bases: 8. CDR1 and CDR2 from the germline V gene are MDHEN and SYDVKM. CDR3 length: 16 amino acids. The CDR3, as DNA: TGTGCCAGCAGTTTAGGAGGGCAGGGGGGGAATGAAAAACTGTTTTTT. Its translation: CASSLGGQGGNEKLFF.

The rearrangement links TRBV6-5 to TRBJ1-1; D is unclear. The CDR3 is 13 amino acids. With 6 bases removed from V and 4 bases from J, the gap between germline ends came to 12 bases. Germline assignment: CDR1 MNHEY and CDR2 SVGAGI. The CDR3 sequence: CASSWASGTEAFF. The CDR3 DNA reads TGTGCCAGCAGCTGGGCGAGCGGCACTGAAGCTTTCTTT.

In DNA form, the CDR3 reads TGTGCCAGTAGCACAGGGTTTCGTCCTGAAGCTTTCTTT. Protein: CASSTGFRPEAFF. V usage is TRBV19 and J usage is TRBJ1-1, with D perhaps matching TRBD1 (6 bases). Between the trimmed V and J ends, which lost 6 bases and 6 bases, there was a span of 14 bases. This CDR3 spans 13 amino acids. Germline CDR1 is LNHDA and CDR2 is SQIVND (reference sequence).

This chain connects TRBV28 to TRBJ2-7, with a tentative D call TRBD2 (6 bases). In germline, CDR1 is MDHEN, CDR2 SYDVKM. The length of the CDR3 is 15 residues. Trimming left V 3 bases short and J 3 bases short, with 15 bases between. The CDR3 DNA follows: TGTGCCAGCAGTTTTTTGACGGGAGCTAGCTACGAGCAGTACTTC. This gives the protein CASSFLTGASYEQYF.

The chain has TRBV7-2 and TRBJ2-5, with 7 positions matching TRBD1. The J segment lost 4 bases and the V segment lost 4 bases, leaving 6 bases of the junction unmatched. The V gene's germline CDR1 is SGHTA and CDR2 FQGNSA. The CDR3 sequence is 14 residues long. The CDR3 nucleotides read TGTGCCAGCAGCTGGCCGGGACAGCGAGAGACCCAGTACTTC. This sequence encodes CASSWPGQRETQYF.

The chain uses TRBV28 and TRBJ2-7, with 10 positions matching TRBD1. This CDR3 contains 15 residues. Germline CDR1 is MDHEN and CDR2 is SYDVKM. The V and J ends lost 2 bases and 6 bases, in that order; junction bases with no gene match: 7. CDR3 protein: CASSLRPGQGPEQYF. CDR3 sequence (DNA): TGTGCCAGCAGTTTACGGCCGGGACAGGGGCCCGAGCAGTACTTC.

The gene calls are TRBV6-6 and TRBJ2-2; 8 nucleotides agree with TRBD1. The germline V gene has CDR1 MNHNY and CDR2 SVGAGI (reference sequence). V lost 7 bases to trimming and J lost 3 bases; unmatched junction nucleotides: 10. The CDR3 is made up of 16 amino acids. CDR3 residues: CASNPRGQGYTGELFF. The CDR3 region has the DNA TGTGCCAGCAACCCACGCGGACAGGGTTACACCGGGGAGCTGTTTTTT.

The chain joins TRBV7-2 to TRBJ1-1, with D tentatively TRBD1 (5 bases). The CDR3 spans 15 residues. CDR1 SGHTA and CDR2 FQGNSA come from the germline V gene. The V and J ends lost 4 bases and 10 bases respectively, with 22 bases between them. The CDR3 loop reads CASSSERSRQSTAFF. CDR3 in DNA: TGTGCCAGCAGCTCCGAAAGGTCGAGACAGAGCACAGCTTTCTTT.

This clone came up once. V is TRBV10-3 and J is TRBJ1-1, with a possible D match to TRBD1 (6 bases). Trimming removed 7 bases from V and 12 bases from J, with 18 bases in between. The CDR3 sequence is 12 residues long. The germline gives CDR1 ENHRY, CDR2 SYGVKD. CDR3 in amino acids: CAIISAGGGTFF. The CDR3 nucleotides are TGTGCCATCATTTCGGCCGGGGGCGGGACTTTCTTT.

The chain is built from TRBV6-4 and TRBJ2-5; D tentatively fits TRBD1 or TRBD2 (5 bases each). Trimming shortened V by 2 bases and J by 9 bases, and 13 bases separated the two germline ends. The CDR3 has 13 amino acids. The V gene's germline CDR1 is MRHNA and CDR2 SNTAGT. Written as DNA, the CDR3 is TGTGCCAGCAGTGACAGCACTGGGACGGCCCAGTACTTC. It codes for CASSDSTGTAQYF.